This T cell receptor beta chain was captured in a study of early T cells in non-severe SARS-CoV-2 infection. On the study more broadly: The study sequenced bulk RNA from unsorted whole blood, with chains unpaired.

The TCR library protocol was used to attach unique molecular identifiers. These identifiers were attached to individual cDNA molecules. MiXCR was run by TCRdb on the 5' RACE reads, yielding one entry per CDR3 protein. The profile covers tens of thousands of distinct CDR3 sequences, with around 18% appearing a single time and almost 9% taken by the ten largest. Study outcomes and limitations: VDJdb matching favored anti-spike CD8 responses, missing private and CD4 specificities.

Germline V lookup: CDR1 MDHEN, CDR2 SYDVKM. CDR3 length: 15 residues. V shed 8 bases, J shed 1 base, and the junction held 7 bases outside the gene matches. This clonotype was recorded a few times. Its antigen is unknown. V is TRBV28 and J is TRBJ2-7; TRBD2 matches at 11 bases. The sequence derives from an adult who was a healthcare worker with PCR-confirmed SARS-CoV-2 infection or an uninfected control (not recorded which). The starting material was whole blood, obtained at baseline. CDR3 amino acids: CASGSGTSGSYEQYF. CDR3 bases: TGTGCCAGCGGCTCCGGGACTAGCGGTTCCTACGAGCAGTACTTC.